Shown below are 5 T cell receptor beta chains from a single sample sequenced in a study of blood T cell repertoires in COVID-19. Some clones are missing from TCRdb's copy, which holds only in-frame ones; the method was immunoSEQ multiplex PCR. Altogether 100,000 to 120,000 clones are present, approximately 81% being singletons, with the ten largest covering roughly 1.6%. The sample was peripheral blood. The receptors here all came from a man in his forties or fifties with acute or convalescent COVID-19.

The gene calls are TRBV30 and TRBJ1-4; 9 positions match TRBD1. Germline V gene lookup returns CDR1 GTSNPN and CDR2 SVGIG (reference sequence). Trimming removed 1 base from V and 4 bases from J; junction bases left unmatched: 7. The CDR3 spans 16 residues. DNA for the CDR3: TGTGCCTGGAGTGCGTCCCGGACAGGGGTTAATGAAAAACTGTTTTTT. This codes for CAWSASRTGVNEKLFF.

The rearrangement links TRBV28 to TRBJ2-7; 7 nucleotides line up with TRBD1. The length of the CDR3 is 15 residues. Germline assignment: CDR1 MDHEN and CDR2 SYDVKM. Losses at the gene ends were 6 bases for V and 4 bases for J; bases not matched to a gene: 12. The CDR3 region has the DNA TGTGCCAGCAGCAATCCCGGGACAGTCCGTTACGAGCAGTACTTC. Amino acids: CASSNPGTVRYEQYF.

The chain carries TRBV6-1 and TRBJ2-1, with 10 bases identical to TRBD2. The J segment lost 4 bases and the V segment lost 3 bases, leaving 3 bases of the junction unmatched. The CDR3 spans 15 residues. The germline V gene encodes CDR1 MNHNS and CDR2 SASEGT. DNA for the CDR3: TGTGCCAGCAGTGACCTAGCGGGGGAATACAATGAGCAGTTCTTC. Amino acid sequence: CASSDLAGEYNEQFF.

In DNA, the CDR3 is TGCGCCAGCAGCTTGGCCAGGGGTGAGGGCTACACCTTC. As protein: CASSLARGEGYTF. The chain has TRBV5-1 and TRBJ1-2, with D perhaps TRBD1 (6 bases). Germline V CDR1 and CDR2: SGHRS, YFSETQ. Trimming took off 0 bases at V and 8 bases at J, with 11 bases between the two ends. CDR3 length: 13 residues.

The V and J genes are TRBV7-9 and TRBJ1-2, with TRBD1 as a possible D gene (5 bases). Germline V gives CDR1 SEHNR, CDR2 FQNEAQ (reference sequence). V was trimmed by 5 bases and J by 5 bases, leaving 18 bases between them. This CDR3 contains 15 residues. This chain's CDR3 is CASSLSPGGTYGYTF. The CDR3, as DNA: TGTGCCAGCAGCCTTAGTCCGGGCGGGACTTATGGCTACACCTTC.